This TCR beta chain was recovered during a study of cytomegalovirus exposure and HLA in healthy donors. The study, taken as a whole, reports: Reportedly, cytomegalovirus status was diagnosed with high sensitivity and specificity. As confirmed in vitro, three CMV-associated chains were specific for CMV antigens. Earlier results showed most TCR beta V segments being productive about 90% or about 30% of the time.

Comments on this clone: Its cognate antigen is unknown.

It was with 60 Vbeta and 13 Jbeta primers that the PCR ran. Clones were read by immunoSEQ multiplex PCR, and TCRdb kept only the in-frame ones, dropping some. The sample includes over 150,000 clones, approximately 85% of them seen just once. The CDR3 spans 14 residues. The germline V gene encodes CDR1 SNHLY and CDR2 FYNNEI. V shed 11 bases, J shed 3 bases, and the junction held 12 bases outside the gene matches. The chain employs TRBV2 and TRBJ1-2; 7 nucleotides match TRBD1. The sample taken for sequencing was PBMCs. This clonotype was sampled from a girl between 2 and 10 years old in good health and CMV-seropositive. The CDR3 nucleotides read TGTGCCGCCAATCCTGCAGGGGGATACTATGGCTACACCTTC. Amino acids: CAANPAGGYYGYTF. Supplemented by reference TRBV2 and TRBJ1-2, the full variable domain reads EPEVTQTPSHQVTQMGQEVILRCVPISNHLYFYWYRQILGQKVEFLVSFYNNEISEKSEIFDDQFSVERPDGSNFTLKIRSTKLEDSAMYFCAANPAGGYYGYTFGSGTRLTVV.